This is a list of T cell receptor beta chains from one sample in a study of CD8 T cell repertoires and HIV-1 epitope variants. Libraries were prepared by immunoSEQ multiplex PCR; TCRdb keeps only in-frame clonotypes and omits some of them. The data show under 100,000 clones, roughly four fifths seen once. Sequencing used uncultured baseline CD8+ T cells from peripheral blood mononuclear cells (PBMCs). The receptor set was obtained from a male donor with HIV. CDR3s include the opening cysteine and the closing phenylalanine or tryptophan. The order of the fields is V gene, D gene, J gene, clone size, CDR3 protein, CDR3 DNA. A D gene is named only where the DNA matches it firmly. A row's size may be missing; if present it is once, few, many or a size class.

v_call: TRBV7-9
d_call: TRBD1
j_call: TRBJ2-3
clone_size: -
cdr3_aa: CASSIHRGNTDTQYF
cdr3_nt: TGTGCCAGCAGCATACACAGGGGGAACACAGATACGCAGTATTTT

v_call: TRBV4-2
d_call: -
j_call: TRBJ2-6
clone_size: few
cdr3_aa: CASSQEWRTTTAGANVLTF
cdr3_nt: TGTGCCAGCAGCCAAGAGTGGCGGACTACGACGGCTGGGGCCAACGTCCTGACTTTC

v_call: TRBV7-8
d_call: TRBD1
j_call: TRBJ1-1
clone_size: -
cdr3_aa: CASSPNLLRGRATDAFF
cdr3_nt: TGTGCCAGCAGCCCCAACCTTCTCAGGGGGCGAGCAACCGACGCTTTCTTT

v_call: TRBV18
d_call: -
j_call: TRBJ2-1
clone_size: -
cdr3_aa: CASSPLASHTSNEQFF
cdr3_nt: TGTGCCAGCTCACCACTAGCATCCCATACGAGCAATGAGCAGTTCTTC

v_call: TRBV30
d_call: TRBD1
j_call: TRBJ2-7
clone_size: -
cdr3_aa: CAWSATGDEQYF
cdr3_nt: TGTGCCTGGAGTGCTACAGGGGACGAGCAGTACTTC

v_call: TRBV19
d_call: -
j_call: TRBJ2-5
clone_size: -
cdr3_aa: CASSSDVGEYF
cdr3_nt: TGTGCCAGTAGTTCGGATGTGGGCGAGTACTTC

v_call: TRBV7-9
d_call: -
j_call: TRBJ1-5
clone_size: few
cdr3_aa: CASSLGNQPQHF
cdr3_nt: TGTGCCAGCAGCTTAGGCAATCAGCCCCAGCATTTT

v_call: TRBV28
d_call: TRBD2
j_call: TRBJ2-1
clone_size: -
cdr3_aa: CASSLMPGGLAGLYNEQFF
cdr3_nt: TGTGCCAGCAGTTTAATGCCCGGTGGACTAGCGGGCCTCTACAATGAGCAGTTCTTC

v_call: TRBV9
d_call: -
j_call: TRBJ2-1
clone_size: -
cdr3_aa: CASSVGGGANEQFF
cdr3_nt: TGTGCCAGCAGCGTAGGAGGGGGGGCGAATGAGCAGTTCTTC

v_call: TRBV5-5
d_call: -
j_call: TRBJ1-2
clone_size: -
cdr3_aa: CASSYSTQQDYGYTF
cdr3_nt: TGTGCCAGCAGCTATTCCACACAGCAGGACTATGGCTACACCTTC

v_call: TRBV9
d_call: TRBD2
j_call: TRBJ2-7
clone_size: -
cdr3_aa: CASSSGLAGGQEQYF
cdr3_nt: TGTGCCAGCAGCTCAGGACTAGCGGGGGGGCAAGAGCAGTACTTC

v_call: TRBV30
d_call: -
j_call: TRBJ1-1
clone_size: -
cdr3_aa: CAWSVDQGTEAFF
cdr3_nt: TGTGCCTGGAGTGTCGACCAGGGTACTGAAGCTTTCTTT

v_call: TRBV7-9
d_call: TRBD1
j_call: TRBJ2-7
clone_size: -
cdr3_aa: CASSDPGTVSYEQYF
cdr3_nt: TGTGCCAGCAGCGATCCCGGGACAGTCTCCTACGAGCAGTACTTC

v_call: TRBV2
d_call: -
j_call: TRBJ2-2
clone_size: -
cdr3_aa: CASSAGLRDTGELFF
cdr3_nt: TGTGCCAGCAGTGCAGGGCTCAGGGACACCGGGGAGCTGTTTTTT

v_call: TRBV6-5
d_call: -
j_call: TRBJ1-2
clone_size: -
cdr3_aa: CASKGQTGYTF
cdr3_nt: TGTGCCAGCAAAGGACAGACTGGCTACACCTTC

v_call: TRBV2
d_call: -
j_call: TRBJ2-7
clone_size: -
cdr3_aa: CASKQEGNEQYF
cdr3_nt: TGTGCCTCGAAACAGGAGGGCAACGAGCAGTACTTC

v_call: TRBV6-5
d_call: -
j_call: TRBJ2-4
clone_size: -
cdr3_aa: CASSRQGKENIQYF
cdr3_nt: TGTGCCAGCAGTCGTCAAGGGAAGGAAAACATTCAGTACTTC

v_call: TRBV28
d_call: TRBD1
j_call: TRBJ2-1
clone_size: -
cdr3_aa: CASSSPGRGTGEQFF
cdr3_nt: TGTGCCAGCAGTTCGCCAGGCAGGGGGACAGGGGAGCAGTTCTTC

v_call: TRBV15
d_call: -
j_call: TRBJ1-5
clone_size: once
cdr3_aa: CATSRVYKGSEYQPQHF
cdr3_nt: TGTGCCACCAGCAGAGTCTATAAGGGCAGTGAGTATCAGCCCCAGCATTTT

v_call: TRBV28
d_call: TRBD1
j_call: TRBJ1-2
clone_size: few
cdr3_aa: CASSLQGNYGYTF
cdr3_nt: TGTGCCAGCAGTCTACAGGGGAACTATGGCTACACCTTC

v_call: TRBV5-6
d_call: -
j_call: TRBJ2-7
clone_size: -
cdr3_aa: CASSLGQYLLGEQYF
cdr3_nt: TGTGCCAGCAGCTTGGGACAGTATCTACTCGGCGAGCAGTACTTC

v_call: TRBV2
d_call: TRBD2
j_call: TRBJ2-3
clone_size: few
cdr3_aa: CASSLRTSGGTDTQYF
cdr3_nt: TGTGCCAGCAGTCTTCGGACTAGCGGGGGGACAGATACGCAGTATTTT

v_call: TRBV5-4
d_call: -
j_call: TRBJ2-7
clone_size: few
cdr3_aa: CASSEGEVYEQYF
cdr3_nt: TGTGCCAGCAGTGAGGGGGAGGTCTACGAGCAGTACTTC

v_call: TRBV28
d_call: TRBD1
j_call: TRBJ1-1
clone_size: -
cdr3_aa: CASSSTGIGVNTEAFF
cdr3_nt: TGTGCCAGCAGTTCGACAGGGATCGGTGTGAACACTGAAGCTTTCTTT

v_call: TRBV15
d_call: TRBD2
j_call: TRBJ2-7
clone_size: -
cdr3_aa: CATSRDLGTSGRRNEQYF
cdr3_nt: TGTGCCACCAGCAGAGATTTGGGGACTAGCGGGCGGCGGAACGAGCAGTACTTC

v_call: TRBV6-6
d_call: -
j_call: TRBJ1-1
clone_size: few
cdr3_aa: CASSYSTENTEAFF
cdr3_nt: TGTGCCAGCAGTTACTCTACAGAGAACACTGAAGCTTTCTTT

v_call: TRBV5-4
d_call: -
j_call: TRBJ2-6
clone_size: -
cdr3_aa: CASSLSLGGANVLTF
cdr3_nt: TGTGCCAGCAGCTTGTCTTTAGGGGGGGCCAACGTCCTGACTTTC

v_call: TRBV19
d_call: TRBD1
j_call: TRBJ1-5
clone_size: once
cdr3_aa: CASSYQWTGDQPQHF
cdr3_nt: TGTGCCAGTAGTTACCAATGGACAGGGGATCAGCCCCAGCATTTT

v_call: TRBV7-3
d_call: -
j_call: TRBJ2-5
clone_size: -
cdr3_aa: CASSFGALETQYF
cdr3_nt: TGTGCCAGCAGCTTTGGGGCGTTAGAGACCCAGTACTTC

v_call: TRBV7-8
d_call: TRBD1
j_call: TRBJ1-5
clone_size: few
cdr3_aa: CASSSRQGGLYSNQPQHF
cdr3_nt: TGTGCCAGCAGCTCGCGACAGGGTGGATTATACAGCAATCAGCCCCAGCATTTT

v_call: TRBV7-3
d_call: TRBD1
j_call: TRBJ2-2
clone_size: -
cdr3_aa: CASSQQTGAGELFF
cdr3_nt: TGTGCCAGCAGCCAACAAACAGGGGCCGGGGAGCTGTTTTTT

v_call: TRBV27
d_call: TRBD1
j_call: TRBJ2-7
clone_size: once
cdr3_aa: CASRTGKSYGQYF
cdr3_nt: TGTGCCAGCAGGACAGGGAAGTCCTACGGGCAGTACTTC

v_call: TRBV28
d_call: -
j_call: TRBJ2-7
clone_size: once
cdr3_aa: CAGSLLREQYF
cdr3_nt: TGTGCCGGCAGTCTCCTTCGGGAGCAGTACTTC

v_call: TRBV9
d_call: -
j_call: TRBJ2-5
clone_size: -
cdr3_aa: CASSQEGGQETQYF
cdr3_nt: TGTGCCAGCAGCCAAGAGGGGGGCCAAGAGACCCAGTACTTC

v_call: TRBV9
d_call: -
j_call: TRBJ2-1
clone_size: -
cdr3_aa: CASSANQGNEQFF
cdr3_nt: TGTGCCAGCAGTGCTAACCAGGGTAATGAGCAGTTCTTC

v_call: TRBV11-2
d_call: TRBD2
j_call: TRBJ2-1
clone_size: -
cdr3_aa: CASSSMTSGNEQFF
cdr3_nt: TGTGCCAGCAGCTCCATGACTAGCGGCAATGAGCAGTTCTTC

v_call: TRBV5-4
d_call: -
j_call: TRBJ2-5
clone_size: once
cdr3_aa: CASSLPKETQYF
cdr3_nt: TGTGCCAGCAGCTTGCCAAAAGAGACCCAGTACTTC